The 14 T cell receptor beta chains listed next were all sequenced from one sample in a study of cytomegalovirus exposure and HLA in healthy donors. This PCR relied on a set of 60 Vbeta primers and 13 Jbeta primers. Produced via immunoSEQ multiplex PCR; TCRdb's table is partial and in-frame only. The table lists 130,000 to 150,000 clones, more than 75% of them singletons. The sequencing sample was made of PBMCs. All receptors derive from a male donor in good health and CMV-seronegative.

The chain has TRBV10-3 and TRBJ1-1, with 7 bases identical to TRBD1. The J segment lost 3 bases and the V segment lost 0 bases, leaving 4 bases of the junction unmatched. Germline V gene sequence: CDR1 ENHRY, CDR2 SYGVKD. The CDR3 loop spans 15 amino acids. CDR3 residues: CAISESRQGDTEAFF. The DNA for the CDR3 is TGTGCCATCAGTGAGTCGCGACAGGGAGACACTGAAGCTTTCTTT.

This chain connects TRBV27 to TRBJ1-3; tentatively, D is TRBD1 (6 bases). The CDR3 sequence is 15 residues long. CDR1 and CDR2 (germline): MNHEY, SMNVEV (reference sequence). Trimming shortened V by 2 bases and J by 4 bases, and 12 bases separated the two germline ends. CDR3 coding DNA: TGTGCCAGCAGTTTAGGGGGCAGTCTCGGAAACACCATATATTTT. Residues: CASSLGGSLGNTIYF.

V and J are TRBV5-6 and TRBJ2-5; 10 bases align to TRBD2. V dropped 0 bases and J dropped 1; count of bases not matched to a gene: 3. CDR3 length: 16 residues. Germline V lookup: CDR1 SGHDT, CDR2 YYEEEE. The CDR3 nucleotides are TGTGCCAGCAGCTTGGAAGCGGGGGGGCCCCAAGAGACCCAGTACTTC. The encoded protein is CASSLEAGGPQETQYF.

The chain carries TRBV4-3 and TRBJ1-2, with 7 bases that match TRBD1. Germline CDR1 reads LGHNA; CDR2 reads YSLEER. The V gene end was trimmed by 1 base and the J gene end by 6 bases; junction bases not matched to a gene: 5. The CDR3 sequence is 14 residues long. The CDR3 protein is CASSQVDREDGYTF. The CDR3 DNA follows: TGCGCCAGCAGCCAAGTCGACAGGGAGGATGGCTACACCTTC.

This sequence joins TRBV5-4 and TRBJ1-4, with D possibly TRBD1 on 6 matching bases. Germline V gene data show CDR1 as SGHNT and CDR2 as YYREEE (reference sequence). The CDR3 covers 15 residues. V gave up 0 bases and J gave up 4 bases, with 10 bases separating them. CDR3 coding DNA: TGTGCCAGCAGCTTGGGCCAGGGGAGTAATGAAAAACTGTTTTTT. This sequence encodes CASSLGQGSNEKLFF. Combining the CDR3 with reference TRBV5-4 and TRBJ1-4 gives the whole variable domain ETGVTQSPTHLIKTRGQQVTLRCSSQSGHNTVSWYQQALGQGPQFIFQYYREEENGRGNFPPRFSGLQFPNYSSELNVNALELDDSALYLCASSLGQGSNEKLFFGSGTQLSVL.

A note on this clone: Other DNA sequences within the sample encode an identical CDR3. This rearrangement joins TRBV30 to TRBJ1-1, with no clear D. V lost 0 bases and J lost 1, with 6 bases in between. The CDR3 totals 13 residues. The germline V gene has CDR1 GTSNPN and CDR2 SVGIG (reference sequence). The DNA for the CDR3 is TGTGCCTGGAGTGTCCGGGGGAACACTGAAGCTTTCTTT. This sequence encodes CAWSVRGNTEAFF.

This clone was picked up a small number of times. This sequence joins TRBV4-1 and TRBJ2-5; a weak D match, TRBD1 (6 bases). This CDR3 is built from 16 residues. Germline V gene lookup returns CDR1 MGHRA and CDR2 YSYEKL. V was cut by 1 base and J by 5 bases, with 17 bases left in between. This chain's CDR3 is CASSQGYRVISETQYF. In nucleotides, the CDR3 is TGCGCCAGCAGCCAAGGGTACAGGGTCATTTCCGAGACCCAGTACTTC.

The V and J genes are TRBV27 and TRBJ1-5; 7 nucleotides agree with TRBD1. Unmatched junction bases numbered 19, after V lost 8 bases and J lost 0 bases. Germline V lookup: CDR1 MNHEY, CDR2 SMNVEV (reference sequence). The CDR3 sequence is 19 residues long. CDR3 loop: CASSLKGAGRLNSNQPQHF. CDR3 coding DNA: TGTGCCAGCTCCCTTAAGGGGGCGGGACGCCTGAATAGCAATCAGCCCCAGCATTTT.

DNA for the CDR3: TGTGCCAGCAGTTACTCCGGTGGTGGCTACACCTTC. Translation gives CASSYSGGGYTF. This rearrangement joins TRBV6-5 to TRBJ1-2; D is ambiguous. Deletions cut 0 bases from V and 7 bases from J, with 6 bases between. This CDR3 region has 12 residues. The germline CDR1 and CDR2 sequences are MNHEY and SVGAGI.

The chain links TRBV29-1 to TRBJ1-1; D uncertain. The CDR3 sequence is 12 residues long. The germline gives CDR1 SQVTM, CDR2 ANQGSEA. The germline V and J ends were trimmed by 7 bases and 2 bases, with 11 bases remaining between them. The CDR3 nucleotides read TGCAGCGCCACGGCGGGCAACACTGAAGCTTTCTTT. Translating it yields CSATAGNTEAFF.

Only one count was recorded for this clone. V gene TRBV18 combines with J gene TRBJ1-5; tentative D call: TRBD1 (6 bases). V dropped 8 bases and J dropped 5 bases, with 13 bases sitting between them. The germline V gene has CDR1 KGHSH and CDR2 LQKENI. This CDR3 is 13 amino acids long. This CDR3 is CASHQGLDQPQHF. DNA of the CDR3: TGTGCCAGCCACCAGGGGTTGGATCAGCCCCAGCATTTT.

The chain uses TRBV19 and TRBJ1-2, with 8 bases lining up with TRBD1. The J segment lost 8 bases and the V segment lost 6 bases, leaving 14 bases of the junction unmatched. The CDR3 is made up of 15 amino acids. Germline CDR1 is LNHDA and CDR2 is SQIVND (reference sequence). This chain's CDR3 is CASRRTGTLTGGYTF. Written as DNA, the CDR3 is TGTGCCAGTAGAAGGACAGGGACCCTAACGGGCGGCTACACCTTC.

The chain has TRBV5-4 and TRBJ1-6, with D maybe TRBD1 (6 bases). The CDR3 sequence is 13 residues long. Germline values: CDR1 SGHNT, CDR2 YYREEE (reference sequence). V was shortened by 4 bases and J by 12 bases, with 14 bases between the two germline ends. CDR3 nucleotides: TGTGCCAGCAGCCGACCACAGGGAGAACCCCTCCACTTT. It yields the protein CASSRPQGEPLHF. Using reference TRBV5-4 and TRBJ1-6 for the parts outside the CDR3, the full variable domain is ETGVTQSPTHLIKTRGQQVTLRCSSQSGHNTVSWYQQALGQGPQFIFQYYREEENGRGNFPPRFSGLQFPNYSSELNVNALELDDSALYLCASSRPQGEPLHFGNGTRLTVT.

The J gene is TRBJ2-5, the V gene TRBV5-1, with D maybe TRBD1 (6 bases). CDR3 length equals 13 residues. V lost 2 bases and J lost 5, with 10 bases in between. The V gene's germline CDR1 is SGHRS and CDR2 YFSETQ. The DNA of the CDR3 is TGCGCCAGCAGCTTACAGGGTAGGGAGACCCAGTACTTC. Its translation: CASSLQGRETQYF.